This T cell receptor beta chain was captured by sequencing in a study of cytotoxic CD8 clonotypes in ibrutinib-treated CLL. The wider study: An average of approximately 260,000 productive templates and 94,082 productive rearrangements was obtained per sample. Overall study results and limits: Researchers report that baseline clonality outpaced age-matched healthy donors and tracked circulating CD8+ T-cell counts.

Only in-frame clones appear in the TCRdb table, and some are missing; sequencing was by immunoSEQ multiplex PCR. The table records roughly 200,000 clones, over 65% of them present only once. Points on this clone: What it binds is not known.

Per the germline V gene, CDR1 is SGDLS and CDR2 is YYNGEE. This CDR3 comprises 16 residues. The junction had 5 bases not matched to a gene; V was cut back by 0 bases and J by 5 bases. Cryopreserved PBMCs supplied approximately 1.9 micrograms of genomic DNA for TCR beta libraries. The starting material was PBMCs, obtained after 12 months of ibrutinib treatment. The receptor comes from a human donor with chronic lymphocytic leukemia. This chain uses TRBV9 with TRBJ2-1, with 10 nucleotides matching TRBD2. The CDR3 here is CASSVAAGGPNNEQFF. CDR3 coding DNA: TGTGCCAGCAGCGTAGCAGCGGGAGGGCCCAACAATGAGCAGTTCTTC.